The clone carrying this T cell receptor beta chain was observed many times. Its antigen remains unidentified. From germline, CDR1 is LGHDT and CDR2 YNNKEL (reference sequence). The CDR3 extends over 14 amino acids. Deletions cut 6 bases from V and 1 base from J, with 12 bases between. In the source study's methods: Per-library CDR3 reads ranged about 2 to 4 million; clonotypes, ~100,000 to ~550,000. TCRdb independently ran MiXCR on the 5' RACE reads; one entry per CDR3 protein. The authors' filters were not applied to this entry. The data show roughly 380,000 distinct CDR3 sequences, with 25% to 35% seen just once and about 6% held by the top ten. The data were obtained in a study of identical twins' blood T cells. General study findings and limits: Top TCRbeta clonotypes were shared more with twin than unrelated donors.

Three pairs of healthy female monozygous twins were the donors. Reared together, all three twin pairs probably met the same infectious agents and vaccines. The chain employs TRBV3-1 and TRBJ1-1; D not resolved. Sequencing was performed on PBMCs. The sequence was obtained from a woman between 18 and 50 years old in good health. For the CDR3, the DNA is TGTGCCAGCAGTTTCAACAGCAGGAACACTGAAGCTTTCTTT. Residues: CASSFNSRNTEAFF.